This T cell receptor beta chain appears in the sequencing data of a study of blood T cells in healthy people across ages. J gave up 1 base and V 4 bases, and 6 bases lay outside the gene matches. From germline, CDR1 is LGHNA and CDR2 YNFKEQ. This CDR3 region has 15 residues. At least 5 micrograms of total RNA were extracted per sample. Using a J-beta primer mix together with a sample-barcoded 5' primer, a second PCR was run for about 7 to 12 cycles. A template-switch adaptor that had 12 random nucleotides put a tag on each cDNA molecule. MiXCR, applied by TCRdb to the 5' RACE reads, yields one record per CDR3 protein. The table has approximately 800,000 distinct CDR3 sequences, 58% seen once.

The genes are TRBV4-2 and TRBJ2-7; TRBD2 agrees at 8 bases. The sequenced sample was blood. The receptor comes from a man between 25 and 39 years old in good health. Here the CDR3 DNA reads TGTGCCAGCAGCCCAACTAGCGGCGAATCCTACGAGCAGTACTTC. It encodes CASSPTSGESYEQYF.